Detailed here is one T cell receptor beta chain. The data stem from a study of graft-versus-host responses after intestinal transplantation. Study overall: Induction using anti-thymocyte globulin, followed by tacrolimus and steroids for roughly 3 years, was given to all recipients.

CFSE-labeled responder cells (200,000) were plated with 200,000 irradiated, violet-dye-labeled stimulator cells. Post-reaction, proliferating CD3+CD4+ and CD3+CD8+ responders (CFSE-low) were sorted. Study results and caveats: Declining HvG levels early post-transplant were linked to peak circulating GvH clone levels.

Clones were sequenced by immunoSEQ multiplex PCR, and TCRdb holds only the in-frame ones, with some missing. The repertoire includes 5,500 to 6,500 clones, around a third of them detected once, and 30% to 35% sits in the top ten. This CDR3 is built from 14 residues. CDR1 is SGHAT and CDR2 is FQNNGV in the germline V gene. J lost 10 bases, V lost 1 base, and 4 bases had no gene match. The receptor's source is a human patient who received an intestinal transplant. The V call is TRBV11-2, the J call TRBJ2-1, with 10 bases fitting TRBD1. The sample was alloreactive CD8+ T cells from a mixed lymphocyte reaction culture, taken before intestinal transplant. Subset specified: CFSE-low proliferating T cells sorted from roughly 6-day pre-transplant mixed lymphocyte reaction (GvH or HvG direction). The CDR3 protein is CASSLVRTGGEQFF. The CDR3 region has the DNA TGTGCCAGCAGCTTAGTCCGGACAGGGGGGGAGCAGTTCTTC.